One sample yielded the 7 T cell receptor beta chains listed below, sequenced in a study of CD8 T cells in ankylosing spondylitis. Notes on the study in general: One TCR beta motif, made up of 7 or 8 highly homologous variants, appeared characteristic of ankylosing spondylitis blood.

TCRdb processed the 5' RACE reads anew with MiXCR; each CDR3 protein has one entry. The data contain 390,000 or so distinct CDR3 sequences, 20% to 25% of them singletons. These receptors have no identified antigens. The sample taken for sequencing was blood, either unsorted or a sorted T cell fraction (not recorded which). These receptors were collected from a male donor with ankylosing spondylitis.

CDR3 region: CASSLIEGVQTQYF. The CDR3 nucleotides are TGTGCCAGCAGCTTAATCGAGGGGGTGCAGACCCAGTACTTC. The V gene is TRBV7-9, the J gene TRBJ2-5; D is possibly TRBD1 (6 bases). V was trimmed by 2 bases and J by 6 bases, leaving 13 bases between them. CDR1 is SEHNR and CDR2 is FQNEAQ in the germline V gene (reference sequence). CDR3 length: 14 amino acids.

In its sample, this clonotype was seen a few times. This chain uses TRBV11-2 with TRBJ1-4, with 10 bases identical to TRBD1. This CDR3 is 15 amino acids long. Germline CDR1 SGHAT, CDR2 FQNNGV. Unmatched junction bases numbered 1, after V lost 5 bases and J lost 1 base. The CDR3 loop reads CASSGQGVTNEKLFF. The DNA of the CDR3 is TGTGCCAGCAGCGGACAGGGGGTAACTAATGAAAAACTGTTTTTT.

The chain joins TRBV7-2 to TRBJ1-2; TRBD1 agrees at 10 bases. V dropped 5 bases and J dropped 4; count of bases not matched to a gene: 4. Germline lookup yields CDR1 SGHTA and CDR2 FQGNSA. CDR3 size: 14 residues. CDR3 residues: CASSPGTGVYGYTF. CDR3 in DNA: TGTGCCAGCAGCCCCGGGACAGGGGTCTATGGCTACACCTTC.

The gene calls are TRBV15 and TRBJ2-3, with no clear D. Trimming took off 5 bases at V and 7 bases at J, with 13 bases between the two ends. Germline assignment: CDR1 LNHNV and CDR2 YYDKDF (reference sequence). The CDR3 is 13 residues long. The CDR3, as DNA: TGTGCCACCAGCGGCGGCGAGACCCATACGCAGTATTTT. It yields the protein CATSGGETHTQYF. Filled out from reference TRBV15 and TRBJ2-3, the complete variable domain reads DAMVIQNPRYQVTQFGKPVTLSCSQTLNHNVMYWYQQKSSQAPKLLFHYYDKDFNNEADTPDNFQSRRPNTSFCFLDIRSPGLGDTAMYLCATSGGETHTQYFGPGTRLTVL.

This chain connects TRBV11-3 to TRBJ2-1, with D possibly matching TRBD2 (6 bases). CDR1 SGHNT and CDR2 YENEEA come from the germline V gene. Trimming took 0 bases from V and 2 from J, leaving 11 bases between them. The CDR3 length is 16 residues. CDR3 in amino acids: CASSLEGGVAYNEQFF. As DNA, the CDR3 is TGTGCCAGCAGCTTAGAGGGGGGAGTAGCCTACAATGAGCAGTTCTTC.

The CDR3 nucleotides read TGCAGTGCTAGGTGGGCCTACAATCAGCCCCAGCATTTT. Protein product: CSARWAYNQPQHF. The chain has TRBV20-1 and TRBJ1-5; D unclear. V gave up 3 bases and J gave up 3 bases, with 9 bases separating them. In germline, CDR1 is DFQATT, CDR2 SNEGSKA (reference sequence). This CDR3 comprises 13 residues.

V is TRBV6-5 and J is TRBJ2-1; D unresolved. The germline V gene has CDR1 MNHEY and CDR2 SVGAGI. Trimming shortened V by 2 bases and J by 12 bases, and 8 bases separated the two germline ends. This CDR3 has 11 residues. CDR3 residues: CASSYGVVQFF. CDR3 sequence (DNA): TGTGCCAGCAGTTACGGGGTAGTGCAGTTCTTC.